One sample yielded the 24 T cell receptor beta chains listed below, sequenced in a study of shared clonotypes between healthy human individuals. Clones were read by immunoSEQ multiplex PCR, and TCRdb kept only the in-frame ones, dropping some. The data show millions of clones, 90% to 95% seen once. Sequencing was performed on naive CD4+ T cells from PBMCs. Documented subset: CD45RA+ positively selected. The receptors stem from a man aged 18 to 30 in good health. Some clones in this sample may be carry-over from other donors' samples.

This sequence joins TRBV19 and TRBJ1-6, with D tentatively TRBD1 (5 bases). With 3 bases removed from V and 6 bases from J, the gap between germline ends came to 12 bases. CDR1 is LNHDA and CDR2 is SQIVND in the germline V gene (reference sequence). CDR3 length equals 15 residues. CDR3 residues: CASSIQGGPNSPLHF. DNA of the CDR3: TGTGCCAGTAGTATCCAGGGTGGACCTAATTCACCCCTCCACTTT.

Comment on this clone: Other DNA sequences of this sample code for an identical CDR3. The chain uses TRBV11-3 and TRBJ1-1, with a weak D call TRBD1 (5 bases). This CDR3 region has 13 residues. Germline CDR1 is SGHNT and CDR2 is YENEEA. Trimming took off 3 bases at V and 4 bases at J, with 9 bases between the two ends. Here the CDR3 reads CASSFTGVTEAFF. In DNA form, the CDR3 reads TGTGCCAGCAGCTTTACGGGGGTCACTGAAGCTTTCTTT.

This clone was counted once. This chain connects TRBV4-1 to TRBJ2-1; the D gene is possibly TRBD2 (6 bases). Trimming stripped 1 base from V and 0 bases from J, with 16 bases between. CDR1 is MGHRA, CDR2 YSYEKL, per germline. This CDR3 comprises 18 residues. The CDR3 region is CASSQGEERLSSYNEQFF. The CDR3, as DNA: TGCGCCAGCAGCCAAGGGGAGGAGCGCTTGAGCTCCTACAATGAGCAGTTCTTC.

V and J are TRBV6-5 and TRBJ1-2; 11 nucleotides line up with TRBD1. This CDR3 is 14 amino acids long. Germline trimming cut 4 bases from V and 8 bases from J; bases unmatched to any gene: 6. CDR1 is MNHEY and CDR2 is SVGAGI in the germline V gene. The CDR3 protein is CASSSRTGGEGYTF. The CDR3 DNA reads as TGTGCCAGCAGTTCCCGGACAGGGGGCGAAGGCTACACCTTC.

This clone occurred once. The V call is TRBV6-1, the J call TRBJ2-2; D is uncertain. The V end was cut by 6 bases, the J end by 4 bases, with 9 bases between. Germline V gene sequence: CDR1 MNHNS, CDR2 SASEGT. This CDR3 has 13 residues. CDR3: CASRLSFTGELFF. CDR3 in DNA: TGTGCCAGCAGGCTGTCCTTCACCGGGGAGCTGTTTTTT.

This chain joins TRBV2 and TRBJ2-7, with 7 positions matching TRBD1. The CDR3 loop spans 14 amino acids. Per the germline V gene, CDR1 is SNHLY and CDR2 is FYNNEI. J gave up 5 bases and V 10 bases, and 14 bases lay outside the gene matches. The CDR3 reads CATNRGGTLDEQYF. CDR3 DNA: TGTGCCACGAACAGGGGTGGCACTCTGGACGAGCAGTACTTC.

CDR3 in amino acids: CASSSAGTGFVYGYTF. The CDR3, as DNA: TGCGCCAGCAGCTCGGCCGGGACAGGGTTTGTTTATGGCTACACCTTC. The rearrangement links TRBV5-1 to TRBJ1-2; TRBD1 matches at 9 bases. The CDR3 length is 16 residues. Unmatched junction bases numbered 11, after V lost 3 bases and J lost 5 bases. Germline V gene sequence: CDR1 SGHRS, CDR2 YFSETQ.

This sequence joins TRBV4-1 and TRBJ2-1; unclear D gene. CDR1 and CDR2 from the germline V gene are MGHRA and YSYEKL. The CDR3 extends over 16 amino acids. With 1 base removed from V and 6 bases from J, the gap between germline ends came to 16 bases. The CDR3 region has the DNA TGCGCCAGCAGCCAAGGGAGCCCGGTAACGGGCAATGAGCAGTTCTTC. Amino acids: CASSQGSPVTGNEQFF.

The chain uses TRBV9 and TRBJ1-1, with 10 bases identical to TRBD1. The junction had 5 bases not matched to a gene; V was cut back by 6 bases and J by 0 bases. The CDR3 is 15 amino acids. Per germline, CDR1 SGDLS and CDR2 YYNGEE. CDR3 sequence (DNA): TGTGCCAGCACCGGGACAGGGGACATGAACACTGAAGCTTTCTTT. It translates to CASTGTGDMNTEAFF.

This clone was detected once. The V gene is TRBV5-4, the J gene TRBJ1-4; D is perhaps TRBD1 (5 bases). Trimming shortened V by 2 bases and J by 7 bases, and 12 bases separated the two germline ends. The CDR3 covers 14 residues. Looked up from germline, CDR1 is SGHNT and CDR2 is YYREEE (reference sequence). The chain's CDR3 is CASSLSGLGEKLFF. CDR3 DNA sequence: TGTGCCAGCAGCTTATCAGGGTTAGGTGAAAAACTGTTTTTT.

The rearrangement uses TRBV9 and TRBJ2-3; 9 nucleotides match TRBD2. Germline CDR1 is SGDLS and CDR2 is YYNGEE. CDR3 length: 15 amino acids. With 7 bases clipped from V and 2 bases from J, the junction kept 8 bases outside the gene matches. CDR3 DNA: TGTGCCAGCTCGATGGCGGGAGGGTACACAGATACGCAGTATTTT. The encoded protein is CASSMAGGYTDTQYF.

This clone was counted a single time. The rearrangement joins TRBV18 to TRBJ2-7; TRBD1 matches 7 bases. J gave up 7 bases and V 3 bases, and 6 bases lay outside the gene matches. The CDR3 is 13 residues long. Germline lookup yields CDR1 KGHSH and CDR2 LQKENI. The CDR3: CASSPSTGPEQYF. CDR3 coding DNA: TGTGCCAGCTCACCGTCGACAGGGCCAGAGCAGTACTTC.

This chain links TRBV28 with TRBJ2-7; the D call may be TRBD1 or TRBD2 (6 bases each). Germline V gene data show CDR1 as MDHEN and CDR2 as SYDVKM. The V end was cut by 7 bases, the J end by 2 bases, with 15 bases between. The CDR3 runs 14 residues. The CDR3 DNA follows: TGTGCCAGCAAGAGAACGGGGGCGGCCTACGAGCAGTACTTC. This translates into CASKRTGAAYEQYF.

This clone was observed once. V gene TRBV5-1 combines with J gene TRBJ2-5; 9 nucleotides match TRBD2. Germline assignment: CDR1 SGHRS and CDR2 YFSETQ. The ends lost 7 bases at V and 1 base at J; junction bases unmatched: 8. CDR3 length: 15 residues. The CDR3 DNA follows: TGCGCCAGCCGGAGGGGTAGCGGGGGCCAAGAGACCCAGTACTTC. Protein sequence: CASRRGSGGQETQYF.

CDR3 amino acids: CASSTGSQETQYF. CDR3 bases: TGTGCCAGCAGCACAGGGAGCCAAGAGACCCAGTACTTC. The chain has TRBV6-5 and TRBJ2-5; D may be TRBD1 (6 bases). The length of the CDR3 is 13 residues. The V gene lost 6 bases and the J gene lost 1 base, with 9 bases spanning the gap. CDR1 and CDR2 from the germline V gene are MNHEY and SVGAGI.

This chain joins TRBV6-6 and TRBJ2-1; 7 nucleotides agree with TRBD1. This CDR3 has 15 residues. Germline V gives CDR1 MNHNY, CDR2 SVGAGI (reference sequence). Unmatched junction bases numbered 6, after V lost 5 bases and J lost 2 bases. CDR3 sequence (DNA): TGTGCCAGCAGTCCTGACAGGGACCCCTACAATGAGCAGTTCTTC. It is translated as CASSPDRDPYNEQFF.

Concerning this clone: Other nucleotide sequences from this sample produce the same CDR3. The chain uses TRBV7-9 and TRBJ1-5; no firm D call. Trimming took 1 base from V and 7 from J, leaving 8 bases between them. Germline V gives CDR1 SEHNR, CDR2 FQNEAQ (reference sequence). There are 13 residues in the CDR3. The CDR3 region is CASSLEVSQPQHF. The CDR3, as DNA: TGTGCCAGCAGCTTAGAAGTTTCGCAGCCCCAGCATTTT.

This clone has just one count. The rearrangement links TRBV7-9 to TRBJ2-7; 8 bases map to TRBD2. The CDR3 length is 15 residues. Germline V gene sequence: CDR1 SEHNR, CDR2 FQNEAQ (reference sequence). V was pared by 4 bases and J by 6 bases, with 11 bases of the junction left unmatched. The DNA for the CDR3 is TGTGCCAGCAGCTCCGGGGGGGGTCTACCCCCCGAGCAGTACTTC. Amino acid sequence: CASSSGGGLPPEQYF.

This clone has just one count. J is TRBJ2-1 and V is TRBV7-2; D unclear. The ends were cut back, 5 bases at V and 6 bases at J, with 20 bases in the middle. Germline V gives CDR1 SGHTA, CDR2 FQGNSA. CDR3 length equals 16 residues. The CDR3 sequence: CASSVFSSFTSNEQFF. The CDR3 nucleotides read TGTGCCAGCAGCGTATTCTCGAGCTTCACATCCAATGAGCAGTTCTTC.

CDR3 amino acids: CASIPRGTGELFF. DNA of the CDR3: TGTGCCAGCATCCCGCGAGGGACCGGGGAGCTGTTTTTT. The V call is TRBV6-1, the J call TRBJ2-2, with a tentative D call TRBD2 (5 bases). This CDR3 comprises 13 residues. V dropped 7 bases and J dropped 5 bases, with 11 bases sitting between them. Germline-derived CDR1 and CDR2 are MNHNS and SASEGT.

The rearrangement joins TRBV2 to TRBJ1-1; 8 bases are shared with TRBD1. J was trimmed by 3 bases and V by 8 bases; bases with no gene match: 8. This CDR3 has 14 residues. Germline V gives CDR1 SNHLY, CDR2 FYNNEI. The CDR3 DNA is TGTGCCAGCGGAAGGACAGGGCGGGACACTGAAGCTTTCTTT. Translated, it gives CASGRTGRDTEAFF.

The rearrangement links TRBV5-5 to TRBJ2-7; D call uncertain. Germline V gene data show CDR1 as SGHKS and CDR2 as YYEKEE (reference sequence). The V gene lost 2 bases and the J gene lost 3 bases, with 18 bases spanning the gap. This CDR3 contains 16 residues. The CDR3 DNA reads TGTGCCAGCAGCTTCTCCCCGAGGACCGATATCTACGAGCAGTACTTC. Translating gives CASSFSPRTDIYEQYF.

This clone appeared a few times. The rearrangement joins TRBV19 to TRBJ1-1; 9 bases map to TRBD1. Trimming took 8 bases from V and 3 from J; bases not matched to a gene: 7. The CDR3 consists of 14 residues. Germline lookup yields CDR1 LNHDA and CDR2 SQIVND (reference sequence). The CDR3 sequence is CASAQGASDTEAFF. The CDR3 DNA sequence: TGTGCCAGTGCACAGGGGGCCTCTGACACTGAAGCTTTCTTT. The entire variable domain, with the rest obtained from reference TRBV19 and TRBJ1-1, is as follows: DGGITQSPKYLFRKEGQNVTLSCEQNLNHDAMYWYRQDPGQGLRLIYYSQIVNDFQKGDIAEGYSVSREKKESFPLTVTSAQKNPTAFYLCASAQGASDTEAFFGQGTRLTVV.

The V call is TRBV7-7, the J call TRBJ2-1; TRBD2 matches 12 bases. Trimming cost V 4 bases and J 5 bases; bases outside gene matches: 3. This CDR3 spans 15 amino acids. Germline V gene sequence: CDR1 SSHAT, CDR2 FNYEAQ (reference sequence). CDR3 sequence (DNA): TGTGCCAGCAGCTCAGGACTAGCGGGGAACAATGAGCAGTTCTTC. Protein product: CASSSGLAGNNEQFF.